The present entry profiles one T cell receptor (beta chain) with its context. This sample was included in a study of blood T cell repertoires in COVID-19. On the study more broadly: Researchers got acute and convalescent COVID-19 samples from the United States, Italy and Spain. Nucleic acid was either cDNA or gDNA, and it came from T cells, B-cell-depleted T cells, or PBMCs.

V was cut by 4 bases and J by 9 bases, with 20 bases left in between. Looked up from germline, CDR1 is SGHDT and CDR2 is YYEEEE. CDR3 size: 15 residues. As originally analysed: Amplification from reference gene primers served as the basis for estimated nucleated cell counts. Clones were sequenced by immunoSEQ multiplex PCR, and TCRdb holds only the in-frame ones, with some missing. For V, J and clone size, that table is used; D and trimming come from the DNA. The data show approximately 38,000 clones, with 80% to 90% seen just once and roughly 7.1% held by the top ten. V is TRBV5-6 and J is TRBJ2-1; D perhaps matches TRBD1 (6 bases). The TCR sequence derives from a human donor in a cohort sampled during active COVID-19. What was sequenced was peripheral blood. The CDR3 spells CASSLDMTGLGEQFF. In DNA, the CDR3 is TGTGCCAGCAGCCTAGACATGACAGGTTTAGGTGAGCAGTTCTTC.